These T cell receptor beta chains were read from a single sample in a study of shared clonotypes between healthy human individuals. Clones were sequenced by immunoSEQ multiplex PCR, and TCRdb holds only the in-frame ones, with some missing. Of about 2.4 million clones detected, over 85% appear once; the ten largest clones hold 0.36%. Sequenced material: naive CD4+ T cells from PBMCs. The receptors come from a man aged 18 to 29 in good health. Some clones in this sample may be carry-over from other donors' samples. The CDR3 runs from the conserved cysteine through the conserved F or W. The D gene is left open where the match is weak. Only some rows state a clone size, as once, few, many or a class for expanded clones.

J,size,D,V,CDR3,DNA
TRBJ2-1,-,-,TRBV28,CASSTRSTGLDNEQFF,TGTGCCAGCAGTACCAGATCGACAGGTTTAGACAATGAGCAGTTCTTC
TRBJ1-2,-,-,TRBV9,CASSVEGTNYGYTF,TGTGCCAGCAGCGTAGAGGGAACTAACTATGGCTACACCTTC
TRBJ2-7,-,-,TRBV28,CASSTLGRRTTYEQYF,TGTGCCAGCAGCACCCTGGGACGGAGGACTACCTACGAGCAGTACTTC
TRBJ2-1,once,TRBD1,TRBV5-1,CASSTGGSYNEQFF,TGCGCCAGCAGTACAGGGGGTTCCTACAATGAGCAGTTCTTC
TRBJ1-1,-,-,TRBV11-1,CASGYSPAHRDTEAFF,TGTGCCAGCGGCTATTCCCCGGCCCACAGGGACACTGAAGCTTTCTTT
TRBJ1-5,-,-,TRBV4-1,CASSQDWGGQPQHF,TGCGCCAGCAGCCAAGATTGGGGGGGTCAGCCCCAGCATTTT
TRBJ2-7,-,TRBD1,TRBV6-5,CASSFTGTGGYEQYF,TGTGCCAGCAGTTTTACCGGGACAGGGGGCTACGAGCAGTACTTC
TRBJ2-7,-,TRBD2,TRBV5-6,CASSTSGRIIYEQYF,TGTGCCAGCAGCACCAGCGGGAGGATAATATACGAGCAGTACTTC
TRBJ2-7,-,TRBD1,TRBV25-1,CASSARRDRTYEQYF,TGTGCCAGCAGTGCCAGACGGGACAGAACCTACGAGCAGTACTTC
TRBJ1-5,-,-,TRBV9,CASSVGSSQPQHF,TGTGCCAGCAGCGTAGGGAGTAGTCAGCCCCAGCATTTT
TRBJ2-3,-,TRBD2,TRBV6-6,CASKGGLVADTQYF,TGTGCCAGCAAAGGGGGACTAGTAGCAGATACGCAGTATTTT
TRBJ1-1,-,-,TRBV7-8,CASSLVPSGSLNTEAFF,TGTGCCAGCAGCTTAGTCCCGTCAGGGTCCCTGAACACTGAAGCTTTCTTT
TRBJ2-5,-,-,TRBV11-3,CASSRGGGETQYF,TGTGCCAGCAGCCGGGGCGGAGGAGAGACCCAGTACTTC
TRBJ1-5,-,-,TRBV5-8,CASSRIRDAFIFPQHF,TGTGCCAGCAGCCGTATACGGGACGCTTTTATTTTTCCCCAGCATTTT
TRBJ1-5,-,-,TRBV9,CASSVAGGQPQHF,TGTGCCAGCAGCGTAGCGGGTGGTCAGCCCCAGCATTTT
TRBJ2-7,-,TRBD2,TRBV9,CASSEGTSGRGWSYEQYF,TGTGCCAGCAGCGAGGGGACTAGCGGGAGGGGCTGGTCCTACGAGCAGTACTTC
TRBJ1-2,-,-,TRBV29-1,CSVEWSGSGWYGYTF,TGCAGCGTTGAGTGGTCAGGCTCGGGCTGGTATGGCTACACCTTC
TRBJ1-4,-,-,TRBV7-9,CASSLRTRGEKLFF,TGTGCCAGCAGCTTGAGGACAAGAGGTGAAAAACTGTTTTTT
TRBJ2-2,-,-,TRBV2,CASSDWDVQNTGELFF,TGTGCCAGCAGTGACTGGGACGTACAGAACACCGGGGAGCTGTTTTTT
TRBJ2-5,-,-,TRBV27,CASGSSLGYQETQYF,TGTGCCAGCGGTTCCAGTTTGGGATACCAAGAGACCCAGTACTTC
TRBJ2-5,-,TRBD1,TRBV7-3,CASSLSVTGEIQYF,TGTGCCAGCAGCTTATCCGTCACAGGGGAGATCCAGTACTTC
TRBJ1-5,once,-,TRBV5-1,CASSLEGVQPQHF,TGCGCCAGCAGCCTAGAGGGCGTGCAGCCCCAGCATTTT
TRBJ1-4,few,-,TRBV2,CASSGQLPTNEKLFF,TGTGCCAGCAGTGGACAGTTACCAACTAATGAAAAACTGTTTTTT
TRBJ2-7,once,-,TRBV12-5,CASGIPERRAYEQYF,TGTGCTAGTGGTATACCAGAGCGACGGGCTTACGAGCAGTACTTC
TRBJ1-2,-,-,TRBV5-1,CASSAEGGYTF,TGCGCCAGCAGCGCTGAGGGGGGCTACACCTTC
TRBJ2-3,once,-,TRBV9,CASSGSPGTDTQYF,TGTGCCAGCAGCGGCAGCCCGGGCACAGATACGCAGTATTTT
TRBJ2-4,-,TRBD2,TRBV25-1,CASSESSSGDENIQYF,TGTGCCAGCAGTGAAAGCTCTAGCGGAGACGAGAACATTCAGTACTTC
TRBJ1-3,-,TRBD1,TRBV5-8,CASSLIQGASGNTIYF,TGTGCCAGCAGCTTGATCCAGGGGGCGTCTGGAAACACCATATATTTT
TRBJ1-1,-,-,TRBV5-1,CASSLNGEAFF,TGCGCCAGCAGCTTGAATGGAGAAGCTTTCTTT
TRBJ2-7,-,-,TRBV28,CASLDGLRDEQYF,TGTGCCAGCCTGGACGGCCTTCGGGACGAGCAGTACTTC
TRBJ1-1,-,-,TRBV2,CASSEGGVLEAFF,TGTGCCAGCAGTGAGGGGGGGGTTCTTGAAGCTTTCTTT